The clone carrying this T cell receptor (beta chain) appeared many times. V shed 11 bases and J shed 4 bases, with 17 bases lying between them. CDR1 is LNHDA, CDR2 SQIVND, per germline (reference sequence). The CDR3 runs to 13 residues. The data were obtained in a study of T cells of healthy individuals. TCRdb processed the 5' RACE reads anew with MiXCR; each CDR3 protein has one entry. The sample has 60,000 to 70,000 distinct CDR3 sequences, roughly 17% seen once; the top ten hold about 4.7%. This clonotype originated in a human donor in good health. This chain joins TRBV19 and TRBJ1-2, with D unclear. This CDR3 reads CAPKGHLTYGYTF. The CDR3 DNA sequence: TGTGCCCCGAAGGGCCATCTAACCTATGGCTACACCTTC.